A selection of T cell receptor beta chains follows, all from one sample in a study of T-cell reconstitution after alpha-beta-depleted transplantation in children. TCRdb independently ran MiXCR on the PCR reads; one entry per CDR3 protein. This table has about 400,000 distinct CDR3 sequences, around 21% appearing once. Sequenced material: PBMCs from the stem cell graft donor, taken from the stem cell graft. All receptors come from a human donor who donated a stem cell graft to a child with acute myeloid leukemia. Each CDR3 is given with its conserved first and last residue. D genes are given only for firm matches. Size values are once, few and many counts, or a class for expanded clones, and some rows have none.

CDR3	DNA	size	J	D	V
CASTHSSGTQYF	TGTGCCAGCACCCACTCATCGGGGACCCAGTACTTC	many	TRBJ2-5	-	TRBV6-5
CASSSGRAQTQYF	TGTGCCAGCAGTTCCGGGAGGGCCCAGACCCAGTACTTC	-	TRBJ2-5	TRBD2	TRBV7-6
CASSEGRRGSSYNEQFF	TGTGCCAGCAGTGAAGGTAGGCGGGGGAGCTCCTACAATGAGCAGTTCTTC	-	TRBJ2-1	TRBD2	TRBV25-1
CAISPGQNQPQHF	TGTGCCATCAGCCCGGGACAGAATCAGCCCCAGCATTTT	-	TRBJ1-5	TRBD1	TRBV10-3
CASRAQSTDTQYF	TGTGCCAGCAGGGCTCAAAGCACAGATACGCAGTATTTT	-	TRBJ2-3	-	TRBV7-8
CASSVGLAGGGPYEQYF	TGTGCCAGCAGCGTTGGACTAGCGGGAGGGGGCCCCTACGAGCAGTACTTC	-	TRBJ2-7	TRBD2	TRBV9
CSATGGDNYEQYF	TGCAGTGCTACAGGGGGCGATAACTACGAGCAGTACTTC	-	TRBJ2-7	TRBD1	TRBV20-1
CASSQDQRHEQFF	TGCGCCAGCAGCCAAGATCAACGGCATGAGCAGTTCTTC	few	TRBJ2-1	-	TRBV4-1
CASSLPREHTEAFF	TGCGCCAGCAGCTTACCCAGGGAACACACTGAAGCTTTCTTT	once	TRBJ1-1	-	TRBV5-1
CATSSRASSYEQYF	TGTGCCACCAGCAGCCGAGCGAGCTCCTACGAGCAGTACTTC	-	TRBJ2-7	-	TRBV15
CSASDSGDYEQFF	TGCAGTGCTAGTGACTCAGGGGACTATGAGCAGTTCTTC	many	TRBJ2-1	-	TRBV20-1